Given below is one T cell receptor beta chain in context. At one boundary the junction diverges from the germline segment, which might be a read error. The germline V gene encodes CDR1 LNHNV and CDR2 YYDKDF (reference sequence). There are 15 residues in the CDR3. This sample stems from a study of shared clonotypes between healthy human individuals. The assay was immunoSEQ multiplex PCR, and TCRdb's table has in-frame clones only and misses some. The table records about 610,000 clones, roughly 97% of them present only once. This receptor was obtained from a woman aged 25 to 39 in good health. V gene TRBV15 combines with J gene TRBJ2-3; D is unclear. Sequencing was done on a sample of naive CD4+ T cells sorted from blood. Subset in this sample: CD45RA+ positively selected. CDR3 nucleotide sequence: TGTGCCACCAGCAGAACCCGCGATGGATCAACGCGGCCCTTTTTT. Translated, it gives CATSRTRDGSTRPFF.